This T cell receptor beta chain emerged from a study of shared clonotypes between healthy human individuals. Study conclusions and caveats: Clonotypes that were shared across a few donors made up around 5% of naive CD4 clonotypes.

Concerning this clone itself: Antigen: not known.

The sorted-subset replicate PCRs were given around 200 ng DNA, which is some 29,000 T cell genomes. Libraries were prepared by immunoSEQ multiplex PCR; TCRdb keeps only in-frame clonotypes and omits some of them. The sample contains over 100,000 clones, 68% of which appear only once. There are 18 residues in the CDR3. The germline gives CDR1 MGHRA, CDR2 YSYEKL. With V trimmed by 0 bases and J by 5 bases, 8 bases remained unmatched. Sequencing input: memory CD8+ T cells sorted from blood. Specified subset: CD45RO+ cells pooled with CCR7-negative TemRA cells. This TCR was sampled from a woman aged 25 to 39 in good health. The chain uses TRBV4-1 and TRBJ2-1, with 12 bases fitting TRBD2. CDR3 sequence reads: CASSQDAWTSGTNNEQFF. The CDR3, as DNA: TGCGCCAGCAGCCAAGATGCCTGGACTAGCGGGACCAACAATGAGCAGTTCTTC.